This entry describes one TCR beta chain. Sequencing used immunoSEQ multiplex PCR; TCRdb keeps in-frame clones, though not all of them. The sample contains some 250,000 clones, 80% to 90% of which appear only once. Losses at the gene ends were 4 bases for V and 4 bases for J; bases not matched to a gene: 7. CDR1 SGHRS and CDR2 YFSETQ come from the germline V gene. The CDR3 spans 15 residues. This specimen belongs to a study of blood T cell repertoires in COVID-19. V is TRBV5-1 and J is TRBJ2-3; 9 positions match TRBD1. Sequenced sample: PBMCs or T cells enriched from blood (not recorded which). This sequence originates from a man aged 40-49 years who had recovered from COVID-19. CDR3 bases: TGCGCCAGCAGCCTTAGACAGGGGGGGTCAGATACGCAGTATTTT. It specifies CASSLRQGGSDTQYF.